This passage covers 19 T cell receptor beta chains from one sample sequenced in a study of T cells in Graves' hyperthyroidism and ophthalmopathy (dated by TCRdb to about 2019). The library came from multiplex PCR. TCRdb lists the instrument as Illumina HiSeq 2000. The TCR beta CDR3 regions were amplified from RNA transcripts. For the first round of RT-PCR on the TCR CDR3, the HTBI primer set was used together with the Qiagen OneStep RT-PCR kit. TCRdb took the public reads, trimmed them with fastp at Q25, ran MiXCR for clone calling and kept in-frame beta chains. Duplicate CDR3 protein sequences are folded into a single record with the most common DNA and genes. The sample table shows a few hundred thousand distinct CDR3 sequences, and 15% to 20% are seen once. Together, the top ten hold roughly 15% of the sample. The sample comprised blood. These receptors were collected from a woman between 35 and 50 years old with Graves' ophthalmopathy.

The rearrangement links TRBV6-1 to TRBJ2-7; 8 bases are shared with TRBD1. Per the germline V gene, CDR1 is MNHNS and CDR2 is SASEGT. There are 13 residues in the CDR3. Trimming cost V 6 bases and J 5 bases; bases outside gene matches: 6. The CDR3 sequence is CASRQGGQHEQYF. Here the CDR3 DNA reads TGTGCCAGCAGACAGGGGGGCCAACACGAGCAGTACTTC.

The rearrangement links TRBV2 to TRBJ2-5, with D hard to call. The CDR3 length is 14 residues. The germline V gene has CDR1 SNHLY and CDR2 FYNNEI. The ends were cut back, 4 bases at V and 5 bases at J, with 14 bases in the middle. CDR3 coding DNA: TGTGCCAGCAGTGTAGAAACCCGCCGGGAGACCCAGTACTTC. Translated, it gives CASSVETRRETQYF.

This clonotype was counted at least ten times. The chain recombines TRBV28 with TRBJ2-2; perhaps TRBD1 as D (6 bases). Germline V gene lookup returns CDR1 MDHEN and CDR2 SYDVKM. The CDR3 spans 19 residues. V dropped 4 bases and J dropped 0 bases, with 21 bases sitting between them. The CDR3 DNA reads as TGTGCCAGCAGTTCCCGGTGGGGGACACTGTTCGCGAACACCGGGGAGCTGTTTTTT. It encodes CASSSRWGTLFANTGELFF.

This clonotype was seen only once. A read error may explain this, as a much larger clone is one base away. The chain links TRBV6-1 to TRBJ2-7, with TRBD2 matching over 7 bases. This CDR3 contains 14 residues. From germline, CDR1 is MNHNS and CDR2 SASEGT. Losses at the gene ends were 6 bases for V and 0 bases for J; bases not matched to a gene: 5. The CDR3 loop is CASRGAGPSYEQYF. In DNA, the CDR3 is TGTGCCAGCAGGGGAGCGGGACCCTCCTACGAGCAGTACTTC.

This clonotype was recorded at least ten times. The CDR3 sequence: CASSTGTGGGQPQHF. CDR3 nucleotides: TGTGCCAGTAGCACCGGGACAGGGGGCGGGCAGCCCCAGCATTTT. The genes are TRBV19 and TRBJ1-5; the match to TRBD1 covers 12 bases. V shed 6 bases and J 7 bases; nucleotides not matched to a gene: 7. CDR1 and CDR2 from the germline V gene are LNHDA and SQIVND (reference sequence). The CDR3 length is 15 residues.

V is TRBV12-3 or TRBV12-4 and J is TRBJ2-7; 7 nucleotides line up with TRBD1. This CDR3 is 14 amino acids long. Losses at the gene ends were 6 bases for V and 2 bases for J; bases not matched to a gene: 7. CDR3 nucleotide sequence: TGTGCCAGCAGCCAGACAGGGTCGCCCTACGAGCAGTACTTC. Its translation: CASSQTGSPYEQYF.

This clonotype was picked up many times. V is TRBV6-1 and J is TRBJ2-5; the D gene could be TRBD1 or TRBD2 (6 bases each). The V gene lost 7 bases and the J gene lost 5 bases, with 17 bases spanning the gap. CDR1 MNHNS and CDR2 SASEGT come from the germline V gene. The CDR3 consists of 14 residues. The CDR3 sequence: CASNPGAQGETQYF. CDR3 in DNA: TGTGCCAGCAACCCGGGGGCCCAGGGTGAGACCCAGTACTTC.

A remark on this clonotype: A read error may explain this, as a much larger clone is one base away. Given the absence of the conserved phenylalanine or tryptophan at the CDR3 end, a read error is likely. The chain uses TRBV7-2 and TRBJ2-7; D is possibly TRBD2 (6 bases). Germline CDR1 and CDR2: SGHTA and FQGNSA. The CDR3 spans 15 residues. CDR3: CVSSLALTSSYEQYL. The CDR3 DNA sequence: TGTGTCAGCAGCTTAGCCCTGACTAGTTCCTACGAGCAGTACCTC.

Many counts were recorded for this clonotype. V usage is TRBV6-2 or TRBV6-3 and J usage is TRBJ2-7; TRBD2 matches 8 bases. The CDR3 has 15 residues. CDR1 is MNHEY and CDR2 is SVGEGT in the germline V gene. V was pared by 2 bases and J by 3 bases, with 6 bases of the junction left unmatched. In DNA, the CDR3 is TGTGCCAGCAGTTACGGGGGGCTAGCGGGCTACGAGCAGTACTTC. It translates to CASSYGGLAGYEQYF.

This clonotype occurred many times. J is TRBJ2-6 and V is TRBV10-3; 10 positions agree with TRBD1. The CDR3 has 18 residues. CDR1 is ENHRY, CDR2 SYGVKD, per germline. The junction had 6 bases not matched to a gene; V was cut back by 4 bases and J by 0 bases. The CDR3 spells CAISGGQGVHSGANVLTF. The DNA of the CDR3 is TGTGCCATCAGTGGAGGACAGGGGGTTCACTCTGGGGCCAACGTCCTGACTTTC.

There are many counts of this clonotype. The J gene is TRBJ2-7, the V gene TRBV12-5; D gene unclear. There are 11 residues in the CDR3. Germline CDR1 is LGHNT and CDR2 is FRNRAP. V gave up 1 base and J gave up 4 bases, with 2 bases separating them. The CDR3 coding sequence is TGTGCTAGTGGTTTGGATTACGAGCAGTACTTC. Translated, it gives CASGLDYEQYF.

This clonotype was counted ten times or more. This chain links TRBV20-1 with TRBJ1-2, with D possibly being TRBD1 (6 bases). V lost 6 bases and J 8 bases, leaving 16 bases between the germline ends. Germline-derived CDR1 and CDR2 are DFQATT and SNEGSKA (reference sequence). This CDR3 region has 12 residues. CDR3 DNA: TGCAGTGCGCGCCAGGGGTTAGGGGGCTACACCTTC. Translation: CSARQGLGGYTF.

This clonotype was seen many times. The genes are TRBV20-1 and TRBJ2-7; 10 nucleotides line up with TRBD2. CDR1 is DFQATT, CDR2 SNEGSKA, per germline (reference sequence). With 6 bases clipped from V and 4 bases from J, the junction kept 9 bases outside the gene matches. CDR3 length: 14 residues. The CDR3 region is CSAQVGLATYEQYF. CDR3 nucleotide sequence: TGCAGTGCGCAAGTGGGACTAGCGACTTACGAGCAGTACTTC.

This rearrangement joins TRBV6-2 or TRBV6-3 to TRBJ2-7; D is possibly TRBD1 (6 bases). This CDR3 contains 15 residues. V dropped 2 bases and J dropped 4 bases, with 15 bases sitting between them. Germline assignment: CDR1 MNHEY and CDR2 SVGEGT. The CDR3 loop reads CASSYPHLGQYEQYF. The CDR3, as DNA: TGTGCCAGCAGTTACCCCCACCTTGGACAGTACGAGCAGTACTTC.

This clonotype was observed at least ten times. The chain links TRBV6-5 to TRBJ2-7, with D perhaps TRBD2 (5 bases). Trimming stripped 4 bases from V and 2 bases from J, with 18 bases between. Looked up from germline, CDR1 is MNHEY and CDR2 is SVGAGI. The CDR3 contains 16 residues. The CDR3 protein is CASSSRVMRPTYEQYF. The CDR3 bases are TGTGCCAGCAGTTCGCGGGTGATGAGACCGACCTACGAGCAGTACTTC.

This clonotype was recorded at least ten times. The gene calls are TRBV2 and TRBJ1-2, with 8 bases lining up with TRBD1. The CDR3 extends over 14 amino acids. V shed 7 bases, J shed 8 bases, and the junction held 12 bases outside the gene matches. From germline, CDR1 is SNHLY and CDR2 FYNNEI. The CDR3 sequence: CASILPWTGTGYTF. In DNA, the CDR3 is TGTGCCAGCATCTTGCCTTGGACAGGGACCGGCTACACCTTC.

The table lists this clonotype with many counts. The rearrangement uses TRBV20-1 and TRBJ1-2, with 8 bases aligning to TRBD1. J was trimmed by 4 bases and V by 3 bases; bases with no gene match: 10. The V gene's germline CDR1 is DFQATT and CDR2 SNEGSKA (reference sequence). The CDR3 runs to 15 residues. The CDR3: CSARDREAASYGYTF. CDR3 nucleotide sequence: TGCAGTGCTAGGGACAGGGAAGCGGCAAGCTATGGCTACACCTTC.

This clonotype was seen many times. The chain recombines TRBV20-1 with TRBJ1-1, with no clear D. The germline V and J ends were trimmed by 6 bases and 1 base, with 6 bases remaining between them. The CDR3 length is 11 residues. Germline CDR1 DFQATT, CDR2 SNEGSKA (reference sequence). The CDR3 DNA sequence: TGCAGTGCCCCCAGGAACACTGAAGCTTTCTTT. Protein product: CSAPRNTEAFF.

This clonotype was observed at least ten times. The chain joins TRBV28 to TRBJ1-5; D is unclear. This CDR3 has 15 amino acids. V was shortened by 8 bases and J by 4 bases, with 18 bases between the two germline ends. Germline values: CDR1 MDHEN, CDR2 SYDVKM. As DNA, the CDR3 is TGTGCCAGCCTCCTGGGGTCATTACGAAATCAGCCCCAGCATTTT. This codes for CASLLGSLRNQPQHF.